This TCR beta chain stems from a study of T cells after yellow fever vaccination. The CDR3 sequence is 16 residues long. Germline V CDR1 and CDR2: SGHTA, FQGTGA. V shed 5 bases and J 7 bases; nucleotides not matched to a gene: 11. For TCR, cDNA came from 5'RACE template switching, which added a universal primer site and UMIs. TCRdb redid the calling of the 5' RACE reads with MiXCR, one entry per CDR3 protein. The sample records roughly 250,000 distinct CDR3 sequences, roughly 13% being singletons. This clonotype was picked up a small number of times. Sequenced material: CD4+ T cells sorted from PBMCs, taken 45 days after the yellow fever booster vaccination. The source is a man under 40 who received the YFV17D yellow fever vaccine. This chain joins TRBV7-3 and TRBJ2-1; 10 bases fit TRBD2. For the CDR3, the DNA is TGTGCCAGCAGCCAATCGACTAGCGGGTTTGTTAATGAGCAGTTCTTC. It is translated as CASSQSTSGFVNEQFF.